This TCR beta chain was retrieved from a study of Ad26.COV2.S vaccination and SARS-CoV-2 variants. Notes on the study in general: CD8+ and CD4+ T cells specific for spike reportedly responded with substantial breadth after vaccination.

For this clone: Antigen: not known.

The CDR3 consists of 15 residues. Germline V gene data show CDR1 as MNHEY and CDR2 as SVGAGI. Trimming stripped 3 bases from V and 1 base from J, with 12 bases between. TCRdb keeps only in-frame clones here, not all; method: immunoSEQ multiplex PCR. The profile shows about 350,000 clones, around 92% of them singletons. The starting material was peripheral blood, obtained after recovery from COVID-19. The clonotype was recovered from a human donor who had recovered from COVID-19. The chain has TRBV6-5 and TRBJ1-1; a possible D gene is TRBD1 (6 bases). In nucleotides, the CDR3 is TGTGCCAGCAGTTATGTAGAGGGGGGGAACACTGAAGCTTTCTTT. It specifies CASSYVEGGNTEAFF.